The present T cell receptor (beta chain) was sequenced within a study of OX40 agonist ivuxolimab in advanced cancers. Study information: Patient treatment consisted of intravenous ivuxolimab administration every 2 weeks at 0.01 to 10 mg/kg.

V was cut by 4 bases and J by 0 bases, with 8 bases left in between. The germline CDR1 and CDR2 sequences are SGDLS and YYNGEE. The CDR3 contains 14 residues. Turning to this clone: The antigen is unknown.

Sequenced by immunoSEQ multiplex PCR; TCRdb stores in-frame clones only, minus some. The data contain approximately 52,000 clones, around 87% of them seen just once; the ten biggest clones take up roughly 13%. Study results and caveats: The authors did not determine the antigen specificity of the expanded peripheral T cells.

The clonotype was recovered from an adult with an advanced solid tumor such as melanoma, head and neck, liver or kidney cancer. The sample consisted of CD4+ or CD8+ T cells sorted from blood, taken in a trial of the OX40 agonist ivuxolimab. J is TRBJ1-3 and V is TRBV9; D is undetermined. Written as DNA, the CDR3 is TGTGCCAGCAGCCCACTTGTCTCTGGAAACACCATATATTTT. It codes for CASSPLVSGNTIYF.